This TCR beta chain emerged from a study of shared clonotypes between healthy human individuals. The table came from immunoSEQ multiplex PCR; TCRdb's copy has only in-frame clones and leaves some out. The sample lists 2 million to 2.5 million clones; around 92% were seen once. Regarding this clone: Antigen specificity is unknown. This specimen includes other DNA sequences encoding the same CDR3.

Study-level findings and limits: Among the subsets, naive ones generally showed larger estimated richness than memory ones.

Sequencing was done on a sample of naive CD4+ T cells from PBMCs. Subset meaning: CD45RA+ positively selected. The receptor was derived from a man aged 18 to 29 in good health. Some clones in this sample may be carry-over from other donors' samples.

For the CDR3, the DNA is TGTGCCAGCAGTGAAGCGGGAGGGGCAGATACGCAGTATTTT. Its protein product is CASSEAGGADTQYF. This chain connects TRBV6-1 to TRBJ2-3, with TRBD2 matching over 7 bases. Germline V gene sequence: CDR1 MNHNS, CDR2 SASEGT. The CDR3 sequence is 14 residues long. V lost 0 bases, J lost 4 bases, and 1 base stayed unmatched.